Listed below are T cell receptor beta chains from one sample, sequenced in a study of technical replicates of blood from several donors. Data came from immunoSEQ multiplex PCR; TCRdb stores just in-frame clones and leaves some out. The sample shows some 82,000 clones, over 90% of them seen only once. The sample was T cells isolated from PBMCs. These receptors all stem from a human donor in good health. The CDR3 runs from the conserved cysteine through the conserved F or W. A D gene is named only where the DNA matches it firmly. Size is omitted from some rows. Given values are once, few, many or a class for expanded clones.

cdr3_nt: TGTGCCTGGAGTGTACGTCGGGCAGGGGGTGGCTACACCTTC; cdr3_aa: CAWSVRRAGGGYTF; clone_size: -; d_call: TRBD1; j_call: TRBJ1-2; v_call: TRBV30
cdr3_nt: TGTGCCAGCAGCTTGGACAGCAAGCAGTTCTTC; cdr3_aa: CASSLDSKQFF; clone_size: -; d_call: -; j_call: TRBJ2-1; v_call: TRBV7-2
cdr3_nt: TGTGCCAGCAGTCAGGGTAGCGGGAGTAGCGCTGAGACCCAGTACTTC; cdr3_aa: CASSQGSGSSAETQYF; clone_size: -; d_call: TRBD2; j_call: TRBJ2-5; v_call: TRBV7-3
cdr3_nt: TGTGCCAGCAGTTACGCGAAAGAGGGTACGCAGTATTTT; cdr3_aa: CASSYAKEGTQYF; clone_size: -; d_call: -; j_call: TRBJ2-3; v_call: TRBV6-5
cdr3_nt: TGCGCCAGCAGTAGGGGGGCTAGCGGGAGGCCGTACCAAGAGACCCAGTACTTC; cdr3_aa: CASSRGASGRPYQETQYF; clone_size: once; d_call: TRBD2; j_call: TRBJ2-5; v_call: TRBV5-1
cdr3_nt: TGTGCCAGCAGTGGGGACAGGGAGTACGAGCAGTACTTC; cdr3_aa: CASSGDREYEQYF; clone_size: -; d_call: TRBD1; j_call: TRBJ2-7; v_call: TRBV6-5
cdr3_nt: TGTGCCAGTATGCGACACCCCTCTTCCTACAATGAGCAGTTCTTC; cdr3_aa: CASMRHPSSYNEQFF; clone_size: -; d_call: -; j_call: TRBJ2-1; v_call: TRBV19
cdr3_nt: TGTGCCAGCAGTTTTGTTGGGGGAGCCGGGGGGGAGCAGTTCTTC; cdr3_aa: CASSFVGGAGGEQFF; clone_size: -; d_call: TRBD2; j_call: TRBJ2-1; v_call: TRBV28
cdr3_nt: TGTGCCAGCAGTGTGTATAGCAATCAGCCCCAGCATTTT; cdr3_aa: CASSVYSNQPQHF; clone_size: -; d_call: -; j_call: TRBJ1-5; v_call: TRBV6-1
cdr3_nt: TGTGCCAGCCTCTCAGGCTACGAGCAGTACTTC; cdr3_aa: CASLSGYEQYF; clone_size: -; d_call: -; j_call: TRBJ2-7; v_call: TRBV2
cdr3_nt: TGCGCCAGCAGCTCCCGACTAGCGGGGAGTGCAGATACGCAGTATTTT; cdr3_aa: CASSSRLAGSADTQYF; clone_size: -; d_call: TRBD2; j_call: TRBJ2-3; v_call: TRBV5-1
cdr3_nt: TGTGCCAGCGGAGGCAGGAACTCTGGAAACACCATATATTTT; cdr3_aa: CASGGRNSGNTIYF; clone_size: -; d_call: -; j_call: TRBJ1-3; v_call: TRBV9
cdr3_nt: TGTGCCTGGAGTTTACAGGGGGCTGAAGCTTTCTTT; cdr3_aa: CAWSLQGAEAFF; clone_size: -; d_call: TRBD1; j_call: TRBJ1-1; v_call: TRBV30
cdr3_nt: TGTGCCAGCAGCTTAGTCGGGGGGCTCGACACTGAAGCTTTCTTT; cdr3_aa: CASSLVGGLDTEAFF; clone_size: -; d_call: -; j_call: TRBJ1-1; v_call: TRBV7-2
cdr3_nt: TGTGCCAGCAGCTTGGACGGACTAGCGGGAGGGTACAATGAGCAGTTCTTC; cdr3_aa: CASSLDGLAGGYNEQFF; clone_size: -; d_call: TRBD2; j_call: TRBJ2-1; v_call: TRBV5-4
cdr3_nt: TGTGCCAGCAGCGCATCGCCCCTTTGGGGCCCTAACTATGGCTACACCTTC; cdr3_aa: CASSASPLWGPNYGYTF; clone_size: -; d_call: -; j_call: TRBJ1-2; v_call: TRBV9
cdr3_nt: TGCGCCAGCAGCGGGGGGGACAGGAGTGGGGAGACCCAGTACTTC; cdr3_aa: CASSGGDRSGETQYF; clone_size: -; d_call: -; j_call: TRBJ2-5; v_call: TRBV5-1
cdr3_nt: TGTGCCAGTAGTACTTCCAGGGACACTGAAGCTTTCTTT; cdr3_aa: CASSTSRDTEAFF; clone_size: -; d_call: -; j_call: TRBJ1-1; v_call: TRBV19
cdr3_nt: TGTGCCAGCAGCGTAGGGGGCGGGGGCCCAGATACGCAGTATTTT; cdr3_aa: CASSVGGGGPDTQYF; clone_size: -; d_call: -; j_call: TRBJ2-3; v_call: TRBV9
cdr3_nt: TGTGCCTGGAGTGTACTTGTGAACACTGAAGCTTTCTTT; cdr3_aa: CAWSVLVNTEAFF; clone_size: -; d_call: -; j_call: TRBJ1-1; v_call: TRBV30
cdr3_nt: TGTGCCAGCAGTTTAACTAGCGGGAGGGCGGGTCGACACGAGCAGTACTTC; cdr3_aa: CASSLTSGRAGRHEQYF; clone_size: -; d_call: TRBD2; j_call: TRBJ2-7; v_call: TRBV27
cdr3_nt: TGTGCCAGCAGCGTAGTAGAGGGTAGCGGCGGCTACACCTTC; cdr3_aa: CASSVVEGSGGYTF; clone_size: -; d_call: -; j_call: TRBJ1-2; v_call: TRBV9
cdr3_nt: TGTGCCAGCAGTTTGAGCATCGGGAATGAGCAGTTCTTC; cdr3_aa: CASSLSIGNEQFF; clone_size: -; d_call: -; j_call: TRBJ2-1; v_call: TRBV28
cdr3_nt: TGTGCCAGCAGCTTGGAGACAGGGATAGGCGAGCAGTACTTC; cdr3_aa: CASSLETGIGEQYF; clone_size: -; d_call: TRBD1; j_call: TRBJ2-7; v_call: TRBV5-6
cdr3_nt: TGTGCCAGCAGCCGTCTAGCGGGAGTAACAGATACGCAGTATTTT; cdr3_aa: CASSRLAGVTDTQYF; clone_size: once; d_call: -; j_call: TRBJ2-3; v_call: TRBV21-1
cdr3_nt: TGTGCCAGCAGCAAAGAAATCGCGAAGGGACTAGCCAAAAACATTCAGTACTTC; cdr3_aa: CASSKEIAKGLAKNIQYF; clone_size: -; d_call: -; j_call: TRBJ2-4; v_call: TRBV21-1
cdr3_nt: TGTGCCAGCACCCGGGACAGGGAAGAAACTTTCTTT; cdr3_aa: CASTRDREETFF; clone_size: -; d_call: TRBD1; j_call: TRBJ1-1; v_call: TRBV5-6
cdr3_nt: TGTGCCAGCACTGGTCCCCTGAGCCTTTACTACGAGCAGTACTTC; cdr3_aa: CASTGPLSLYYEQYF; clone_size: -; d_call: -; j_call: TRBJ2-7; v_call: TRBV25-1
cdr3_nt: TGCGCCAGCAGTGAGAGCGGGCGGGATCTAACCGGGGAGCTGTTTTTT; cdr3_aa: CASSESGRDLTGELFF; clone_size: -; d_call: -; j_call: TRBJ2-2; v_call: TRBV10-1
cdr3_nt: TGTGCCAGCAGCATACTAGCGGGAGACTACAATGAGCAGTTCTTC; cdr3_aa: CASSILAGDYNEQFF; clone_size: -; d_call: TRBD2; j_call: TRBJ2-1; v_call: TRBV5-6
cdr3_nt: TGTGCCTGGAGTCCGGGAGGGGTGGAGACCCAGTACTTC; cdr3_aa: CAWSPGGVETQYF; clone_size: -; d_call: TRBD2; j_call: TRBJ2-5; v_call: TRBV30
cdr3_nt: TGCAGCGTTGGAGGGGGGGAGGACTATGGCTACACCTTC; cdr3_aa: CSVGGGEDYGYTF; clone_size: -; d_call: -; j_call: TRBJ1-2; v_call: TRBV29-1
cdr3_nt: TGTGCCAGCATACACCTTAACTATGGCTACACCTTC; cdr3_aa: CASIHLNYGYTF; clone_size: -; d_call: -; j_call: TRBJ1-2; v_call: TRBV6-5
cdr3_nt: TGCGCCAGCAAACTAGCGGGAACCGGGGAGCTGTTTTTT; cdr3_aa: CASKLAGTGELFF; clone_size: -; d_call: TRBD2; j_call: TRBJ2-2; v_call: TRBV5-1
cdr3_nt: TGTGCCTGGAGTCAGGGACTCTACAATGAGCAGTTCTTC; cdr3_aa: CAWSQGLYNEQFF; clone_size: -; d_call: -; j_call: TRBJ2-1; v_call: TRBV30
cdr3_nt: TGCGCCAGCAGCTTGAGATCACTAGCGGGAGACGGTAGGGGGCTCGAGCAGTACTTC; cdr3_aa: CASSLRSLAGDGRGLEQYF; clone_size: -; d_call: TRBD2; j_call: TRBJ2-7; v_call: TRBV5-1
cdr3_nt: TGTGCCAGCAGTGGAAAACAGGGGGCAATGGGGCAGTTCTTC; cdr3_aa: CASSGKQGAMGQFF; clone_size: -; d_call: TRBD1; j_call: TRBJ2-1; v_call: TRBV6-1
cdr3_nt: TGTGCCACCAGCCGGGACACCCAAGAGACCCAGTACTTC; cdr3_aa: CATSRDTQETQYF; clone_size: -; d_call: -; j_call: TRBJ2-5; v_call: TRBV15
cdr3_nt: TGTGCCAGTAGTATGGACAGCGAGAGCAATCAGCCCCAGCATTTT; cdr3_aa: CASSMDSESNQPQHF; clone_size: once; d_call: -; j_call: TRBJ1-5; v_call: TRBV19
cdr3_nt: TGCAGCGCCCAGGACAGTAACACTGAAGCTTTCTTT; cdr3_aa: CSAQDSNTEAFF; clone_size: once; d_call: -; j_call: TRBJ1-1; v_call: TRBV29-1
cdr3_nt: TGTGCCAGCAGCATACAGGGTACGTTCACTGAAGCTTTCTTT; cdr3_aa: CASSIQGTFTEAFF; clone_size: -; d_call: -; j_call: TRBJ1-1; v_call: TRBV13
cdr3_nt: TGTGCCAGTAGTAAAGGGACAGGGAGCTATGGCTACACCTTC; cdr3_aa: CASSKGTGSYGYTF; clone_size: -; d_call: TRBD1; j_call: TRBJ1-2; v_call: TRBV19
cdr3_nt: TGCGCCAGCAGCCAAAGCTTAGTAAATGAGCAGTTCTTC; cdr3_aa: CASSQSLVNEQFF; clone_size: -; d_call: -; j_call: TRBJ2-1; v_call: TRBV4-1
cdr3_nt: TGCGCCAGCAGCCGCTCCTTGACAGGGGCCTACGAGCAGTACTTC; cdr3_aa: CASSRSLTGAYEQYF; clone_size: -; d_call: TRBD1; j_call: TRBJ2-7; v_call: TRBV4-3
cdr3_nt: TGTGCCAGCAGTCAAGGACTAGCGGGAGGAGAGACCCAGTACTTC; cdr3_aa: CASSQGLAGGETQYF; clone_size: -; d_call: TRBD2; j_call: TRBJ2-5; v_call: TRBV9